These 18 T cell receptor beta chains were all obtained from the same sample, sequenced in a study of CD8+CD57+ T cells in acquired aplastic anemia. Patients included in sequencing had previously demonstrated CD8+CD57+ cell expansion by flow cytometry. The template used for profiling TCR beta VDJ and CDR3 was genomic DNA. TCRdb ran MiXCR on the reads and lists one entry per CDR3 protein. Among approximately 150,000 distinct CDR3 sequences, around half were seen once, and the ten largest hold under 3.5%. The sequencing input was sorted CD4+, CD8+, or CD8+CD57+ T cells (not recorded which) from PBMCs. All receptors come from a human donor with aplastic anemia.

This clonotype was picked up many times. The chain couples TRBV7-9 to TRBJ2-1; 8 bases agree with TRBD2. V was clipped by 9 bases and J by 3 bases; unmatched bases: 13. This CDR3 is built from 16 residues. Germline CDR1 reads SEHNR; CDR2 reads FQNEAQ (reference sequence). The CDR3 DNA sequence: TGTGCCAGTCAGGCGGCGGGAGGTCGGGGCTACAATGAGCAGTTCTTC. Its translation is CASQAAGGRGYNEQFF.

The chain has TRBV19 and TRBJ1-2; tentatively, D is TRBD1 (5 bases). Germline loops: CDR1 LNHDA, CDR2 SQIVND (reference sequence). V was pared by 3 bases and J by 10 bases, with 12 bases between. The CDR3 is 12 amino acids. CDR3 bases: TGTGCCAGTAGTATGGAGGGGAGAGACTACACCTTC. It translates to CASSMEGRDYTF.

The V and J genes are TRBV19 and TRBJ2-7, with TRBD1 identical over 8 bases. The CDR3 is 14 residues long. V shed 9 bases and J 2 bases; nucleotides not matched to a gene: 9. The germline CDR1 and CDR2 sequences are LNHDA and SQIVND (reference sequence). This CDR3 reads CASTFARGPYEQYF. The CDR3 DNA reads TGTGCCAGCACCTTCGCCAGGGGGCCCTACGAGCAGTACTTC.

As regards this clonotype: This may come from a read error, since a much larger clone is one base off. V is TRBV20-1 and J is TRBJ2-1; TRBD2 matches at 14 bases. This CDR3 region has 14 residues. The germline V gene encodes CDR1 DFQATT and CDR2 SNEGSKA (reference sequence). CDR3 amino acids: CSATGTSGSVEQLF. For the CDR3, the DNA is TGCAGTGCAACCGGGACTAGCGGGAGTGTTGAGCAGTTATTC.

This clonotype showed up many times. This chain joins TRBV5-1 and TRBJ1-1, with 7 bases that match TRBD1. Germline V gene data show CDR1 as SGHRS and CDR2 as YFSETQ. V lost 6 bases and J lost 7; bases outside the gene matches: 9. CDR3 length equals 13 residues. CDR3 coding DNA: TGCGCCAGCATTTCACAGGGGAGTGGTGAAGCTTTCTTT. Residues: CASISQGSGEAFF.

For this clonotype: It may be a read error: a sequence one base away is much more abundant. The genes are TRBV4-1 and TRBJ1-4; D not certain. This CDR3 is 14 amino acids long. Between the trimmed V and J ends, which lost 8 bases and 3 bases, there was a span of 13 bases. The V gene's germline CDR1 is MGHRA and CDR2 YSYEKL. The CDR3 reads CASSPAVANEKLFF. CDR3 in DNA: TGCGCCAGCTCCCCAGCGGTAGCTAATGAAAAACTGTTTTTT.

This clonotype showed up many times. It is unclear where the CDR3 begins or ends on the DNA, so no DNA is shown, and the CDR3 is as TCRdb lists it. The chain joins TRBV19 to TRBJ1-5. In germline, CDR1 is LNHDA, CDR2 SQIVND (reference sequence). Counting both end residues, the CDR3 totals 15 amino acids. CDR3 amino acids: CASSSSGLSNQPQHF.

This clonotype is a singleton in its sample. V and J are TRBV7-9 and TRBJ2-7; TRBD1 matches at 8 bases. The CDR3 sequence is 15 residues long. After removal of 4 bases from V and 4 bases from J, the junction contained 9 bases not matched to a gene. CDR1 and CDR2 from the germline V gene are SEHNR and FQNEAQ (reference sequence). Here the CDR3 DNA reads TGTGCCAGCAGCTCGACCGACAGGGGCGGGTACGAGCAGTACTTC. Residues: CASSSTDRGGYEQYF.

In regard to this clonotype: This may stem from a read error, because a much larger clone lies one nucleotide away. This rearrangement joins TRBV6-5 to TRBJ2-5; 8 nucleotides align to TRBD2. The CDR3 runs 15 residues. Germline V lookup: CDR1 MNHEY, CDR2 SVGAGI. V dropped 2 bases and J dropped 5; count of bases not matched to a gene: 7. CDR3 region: CASSYTGGGLETQYF. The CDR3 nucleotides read TGTGCCAGCAGTTACACGGGGGGGGGCCTTGAGACCCAGTACTTC.

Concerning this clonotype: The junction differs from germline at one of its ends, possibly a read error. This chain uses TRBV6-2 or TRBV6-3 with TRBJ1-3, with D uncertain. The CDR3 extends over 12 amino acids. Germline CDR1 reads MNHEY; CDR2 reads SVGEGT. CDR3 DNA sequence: TGTGCCAACAGTCTACATGGAAACACCATATATTTT. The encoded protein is CANSLHGNTIYF.

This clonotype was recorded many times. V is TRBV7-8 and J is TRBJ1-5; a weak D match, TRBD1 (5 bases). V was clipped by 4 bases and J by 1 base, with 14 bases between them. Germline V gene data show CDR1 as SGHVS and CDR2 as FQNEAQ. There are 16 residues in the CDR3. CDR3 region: CASSSRDPLSNQPQHF. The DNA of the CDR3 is TGTGCCAGCAGCTCCCGGGACCCACTAAGCAATCAGCCCCAGCATTTT.

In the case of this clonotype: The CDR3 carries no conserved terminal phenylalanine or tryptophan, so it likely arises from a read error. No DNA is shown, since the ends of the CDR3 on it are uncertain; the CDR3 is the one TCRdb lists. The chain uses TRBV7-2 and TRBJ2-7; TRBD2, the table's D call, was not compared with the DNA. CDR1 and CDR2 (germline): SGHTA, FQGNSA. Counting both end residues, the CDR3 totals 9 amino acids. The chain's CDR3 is CASSLVLAG.

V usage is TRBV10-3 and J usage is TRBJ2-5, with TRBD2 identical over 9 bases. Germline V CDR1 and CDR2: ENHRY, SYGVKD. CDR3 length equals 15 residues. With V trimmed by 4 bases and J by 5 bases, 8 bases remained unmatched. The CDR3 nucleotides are TGTGCCATCAGTGGGGATAGCGGGGGACAGGAGACCCAGTACTTC. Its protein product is CAISGDSGGQETQYF.

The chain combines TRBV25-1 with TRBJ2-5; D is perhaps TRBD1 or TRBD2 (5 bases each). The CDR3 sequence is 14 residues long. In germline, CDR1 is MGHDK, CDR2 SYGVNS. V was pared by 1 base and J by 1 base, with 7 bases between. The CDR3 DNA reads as TGTGCCAGCAGTGAATCCGGGACCCAAGAGACCCAGTACTTC. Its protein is CASSESGTQETQYF.

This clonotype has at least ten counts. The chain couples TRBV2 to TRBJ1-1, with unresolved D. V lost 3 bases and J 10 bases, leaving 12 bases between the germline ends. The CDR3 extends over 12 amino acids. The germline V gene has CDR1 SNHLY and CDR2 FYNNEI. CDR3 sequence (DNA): TGTGCCAGCAGTGATTTCCCCCGAGGAGCTTTCTTT. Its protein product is CASSDFPRGAFF. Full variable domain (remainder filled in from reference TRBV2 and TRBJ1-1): EPEVTQTPSHQVTQMGQEVILRCVPISNHLYFYWYRQILGQKVEFLVSFYNNEISEKSEIFDDQFSVERPDGSNFTLKIRSTKLEDSAMYFCASSDFPRGAFFGQGTRLTVV.

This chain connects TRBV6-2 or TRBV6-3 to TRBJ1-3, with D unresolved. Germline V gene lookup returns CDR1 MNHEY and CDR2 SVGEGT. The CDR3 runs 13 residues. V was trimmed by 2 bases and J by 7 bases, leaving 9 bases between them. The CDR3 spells CASSYLFGNTIYF. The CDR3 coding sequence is TGTGCCAGCAGTTACCTATTTGGGAACACCATATATTTT.

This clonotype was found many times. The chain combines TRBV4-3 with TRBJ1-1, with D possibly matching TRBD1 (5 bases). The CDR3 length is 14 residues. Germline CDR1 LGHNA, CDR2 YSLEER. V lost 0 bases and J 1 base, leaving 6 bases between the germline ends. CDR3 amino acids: CASSQDRENTEAFF. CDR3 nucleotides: TGCGCCAGCAGCCAAGACAGGGAGAACACTGAAGCTTTCTTT.

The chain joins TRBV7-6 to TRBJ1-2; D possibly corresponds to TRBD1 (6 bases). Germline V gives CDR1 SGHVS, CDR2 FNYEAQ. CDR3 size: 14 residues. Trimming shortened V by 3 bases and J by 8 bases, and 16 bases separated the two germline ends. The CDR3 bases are TGTGCCAGCAGCTTGGGAGGGGGATACAGCGGCTACACCTTC. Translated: CASSLGGGYSGYTF.